The rows below give T cell receptor beta chains drawn from one sample of a study of blood T cell repertoires in COVID-19. Produced via immunoSEQ multiplex PCR; TCRdb's table is partial and in-frame only. The table has under 350,000 clones, 85% to 90% seen once. Sample: peripheral blood. The receptor set was obtained from a man aged 35 to 55 with acute or convalescent COVID-19. Each CDR3 is given with its conserved first and last residue. The order of the fields is V gene, J gene, D gene, clone size, CDR3 DNA, CDR3 protein. The D gene is left open where the match is weak. Clone size is given for some rows only: seen once, a few or many times, or a class if the clone is expanded.

TRBV27	TRBJ1-3	TRBD1	few	TGTGCCAGCAGTTCCCTTAAGGGGGCGAAGAACACCATATATTTT	CASSSLKGAKNTIYF
TRBV13	TRBJ1-6	TRBD1	.	TGTGCCAGCAGCCTCGACAGGGGGCAGAAATCACCCCTCCACTTT	CASSLDRGQKSPLHF
TRBV5-4	TRBJ1-2	.	.	TGTGCCAGCGGGGGGGCGCACGGCTACACCTTC	CASGGAHGYTF
TRBV28	TRBJ2-7	TRBD2	.	TGTGCCAGCAGTTCAGCGGGGGAGTACGAGCAGTACTTC	CASSSAGEYEQYF
TRBV28	TRBJ1-2	.	.	TGTGCCAGCAGTGAAACAGCCTCCAACTATGGCTACACCTTC	CASSETASNYGYTF
TRBV5-1	TRBJ2-7	.	few	TGCGCCAGCAGCTTGAACAGGGGACTCTACGAGCAGTACTTC	CASSLNRGLYEQYF
TRBV5-1	TRBJ1-2	TRBD1	few	TGCGCCAGCAGCTTACCGACAGGGGCTGGCTACACCTTC	CASSLPTGAGYTF
TRBV11-3	TRBJ2-5	.	.	TGTGCCAGCAGCTTGAGGCAGGGTCAAGAGACCCAGTACTTC	CASSLRQGQETQYF
TRBV2	TRBJ1-2	.	.	TGTGCCAGCAGTGATGAAGTGGAGGTTCTCGGGGGCTACACCTTC	CASSDEVEVLGGYTF
TRBV5-4	TRBJ1-6	.	.	TGTGCCAGCAGCTTGGTCAGGGGCAATTCACCCCTCCACTTT	CASSLVRGNSPLHF
TRBV9	TRBJ2-7	TRBD1	.	TGTGCCAGCAGCGTAGGAGGGACAGGGCACTACGAGCAGTACTTC	CASSVGGTGHYEQYF
TRBV5-1	TRBJ1-2	.	.	TGCGCCAGCAGCTTGGCGCAGGGTTTGCTTGGCTACACCTTC	CASSLAQGLLGYTF
TRBV4-1	TRBJ1-5	TRBD1	.	TGCGCCAGCAGCCAAGGTACGACAGGGAATCAGCCCCAGCATTTT	CASSQGTTGNQPQHF
TRBV2	TRBJ2-2	TRBD2	once	TGTGCCAGCAGAGCGGGGGGGCTGGACACCGGGGAGCTGTTTTTT	CASRAGGLDTGELFF
TRBV28	TRBJ1-2	TRBD1	.	TGTGCCAGCAGTTTAAGCGACAGGGGCTATGGCTACACCTTC	CASSLSDRGYGYTF